These T cell receptor beta chains were read from a single sample in a study of OX40 agonist ivuxolimab in advanced cancers. Assay used: immunoSEQ multiplex PCR; TCRdb lists only in-frame clones, some missing. The data hold around 30,000 clones, with 70% to 85% observed a single time. The sample was CD4+ or CD8+ T cells sorted from blood, taken in a trial of the OX40 agonist ivuxolimab. The origin of the receptors is an adult with an advanced solid tumor such as melanoma, head and neck, liver or kidney cancer. Both conserved end residues are part of each CDR3. The D gene is left open where the match is weak. The size of a clone is reported for some rows only, either as once, few or many, or as a class for expanded clones.

j_call | d_call | v_call | clone_size | cdr3_nt | cdr3_aa
TRBJ2-2 | TRBD1 | TRBV25-1 | - | TGTGCCAGCAGTTCCCCGGGACAGGGTTACACCGGGGAGCTGTTTTTT | CASSSPGQGYTGELFF
TRBJ2-5 | - | TRBV28 | - | TGTGCCAGCAGACACCGCGGGGAATTACAAGAGACCCAGTACTTC | CASRHRGELQETQYF
TRBJ2-7 | - | TRBV4-3 | - | TGCGCCAGCAGCCATGAAATAAGAGATTCCTACGAGCAGTACTTC | CASSHEIRDSYEQYF
TRBJ2-1 | TRBD2 | TRBV7-3 | - | TGTGCCAGCAGCTTAAAGGGCGGGAGGGCCCAAAATGAGCAGTTCTTC | CASSLKGGRAQNEQFF
TRBJ2-3 | - | TRBV19 | - | TGTGCCAGTACCTTCGGCGGAGGAGGAGATACGCAGTATTTT | CASTFGGGGDTQYF
TRBJ2-3 | - | TRBV5-1 | - | TGCGCCAGCAGTCCCATGGGCCGACAGCTCGATACGCAGTATTTT | CASSPMGRQLDTQYF
TRBJ1-6 | - | TRBV5-6 | few | TGTGCCAGCAGCTCCGGGTCACCCCTCCACTTT | CASSSGSPLHF
TRBJ2-3 | - | TRBV6-4 | - | TGTGCCAGCAGTGAGCGGGCCACAGATACGCAGTATTTT | CASSERATDTQYF
TRBJ1-6 | TRBD1 | TRBV5-1 | - | TGCGCCAGCAGCCCGAGGGACAGTAAAAATTCACCCCTCCACTTT | CASSPRDSKNSPLHF
TRBJ1-5 | - | TRBV23-1 | - | TGCGCCAGCAGTCAAAACCGAGATCAGCCCCAGCATTTT | CASSQNRDQPQHF
TRBJ1-1 | TRBD1 | TRBV7-9 | - | TGTGCCAGCAGCCCAGGGGACAGGTTTGAAGCTTTCTTT | CASSPGDRFEAFF
TRBJ2-2 | - | TRBV19 | - | TGTGCCAGTAGTACCCCCAGGGAGCTGTTTTTT | CASSTPRELFF
TRBJ2-7 | TRBD2 | TRBV5-5 | - | TGTGCCAGCAGCTTGGCCGGGACTAGCGGGAGACGCGAGCAGTACTTC | CASSLAGTSGRREQYF
TRBJ2-5 | TRBD1 | TRBV25-1 | - | TGTGCCAGGAGGACAGGGAAGGGAGAGACCCAGTACTTC | CARRTGKGETQYF
TRBJ2-1 | - | TRBV15 | - | TGTGCCACCACCCAGGGGCGGAGCTCCTACAATGAGCAGTTCTTC | CATTQGRSSYNEQFF
TRBJ2-2 | - | TRBV16 | - | TGTGCCAGCAGCCGGGGGATCACGGGATGGGAGCTGTTTTTT | CASSRGITGWELFF
TRBJ2-5 | - | TRBV7-2 | - | TGTGCCAGCAGCTATCTCCAAGAGACCCAGTACTTC | CASSYLQETQYF
TRBJ1-1 | - | TRBV6-1 | - | TGTGCCAGCAGTGGCCTACGGGGACGCACTGAAGCTTTCTTT | CASSGLRGRTEAFF
TRBJ1-1 | - | TRBV11-2 | few | TGTGCCAGCAGCCGCTGGACGGCTGAAGCTTTCTTT | CASSRWTAEAFF
TRBJ2-4 | - | TRBV28 | - | TGTGCCAGCAGTCCGTGGGATGGCGGAAACATTCAGTACTTC | CASSPWDGGNIQYF
TRBJ2-7 | - | TRBV29-1 | - | TGCAGCGTTGAAGATTTAAACAGCCCCGGGCCAGACGAGCAGTACTTC | CSVEDLNSPGPDEQYF
TRBJ2-3 | TRBD2 | TRBV6-5 | - | TGTGCCAGCAGTTACTCCAGCGGGAACACAGATACGCAGTATTTT | CASSYSSGNTDTQYF
TRBJ2-2 | - | TRBV7-9 | - | TGTGCCAGCAGCTTAGCCCCCGCGAGCACCGGGGAGCTGTTTTTT | CASSLAPASTGELFF
TRBJ1-1 | TRBD1 | TRBV10-3 | - | TGTGCCATCAGTGAGTCGACAGGGGGCGCAGGTGAAGCTTTCTTT | CAISESTGGAGEAFF
TRBJ1-3 | - | TRBV5-8 | - | TGTGCCAGCAGCCGGGCCGATAATGCTGGAAACACCATATATTTT | CASSRADNAGNTIYF
TRBJ1-1 | - | TRBV4-2 | - | TGTGCCAGCAGCCATGACGGGACATTGAACACTGAAGCTTTCTTT | CASSHDGTLNTEAFF
TRBJ2-3 | - | TRBV9 | - | TGTGCCAGCAACCCTGAGGGTTCTCGGGAGACAGATACGCAGTATTTT | CASNPEGSRETDTQYF
TRBJ2-1 | - | TRBV5-1 | - | TGCGCCAGCAGCTTGGCCGGGGGCTTGAATGAGCAGTTCTTC | CASSLAGGLNEQFF
TRBJ2-1 | TRBD2 | TRBV15 | - | TGTGCCACCAGCCACGTGGGGGCGGGAGGACTCTACAATGAGCAGTTCTTC | CATSHVGAGGLYNEQFF
TRBJ1-1 | - | TRBV13 | - | TGTGCCAGCAGCGTCAGACAGGAGGGCGCTGAAGCTTTCTTT | CASSVRQEGAEAFF
TRBJ1-5 | - | TRBV7-8 | - | TGTGCCAGCAGCGTAGCCCGGTCCCCAGGGGGCAATCAGCCCCAGCATTTT | CASSVARSPGGNQPQHF
TRBJ2-7 | - | TRBV11-2 | - | TGTGCCAGCAGCTTTAACAGGGTGGACGAGCAGTACTTC | CASSFNRVDEQYF
TRBJ2-7 | TRBD2 | TRBV2 | few | TGTGCCAGCAGTCCCAGCGGGAGCACCTACGAGCAGTACTTC | CASSPSGSTYEQYF
TRBJ1-1 | - | TRBV28 | - | TGTGCCAGCAGCCTTGAGTGGGGAACTGAAGCTTTCTTT | CASSLEWGTEAFF
TRBJ2-1 | TRBD2 | TRBV29-1 | - | TGCAGCGTTGAAGGTCGGGGGACTAGCGGGGCCTACAATGAGCAGTTCTTC | CSVEGRGTSGAYNEQFF
TRBJ2-7 | - | TRBV27 | - | TGTGCCAGCAGTTTGGGTAAATCCTACGAGCAGTACTTC | CASSLGKSYEQYF
TRBJ2-6 | - | TRBV6-1 | - | TGTGCCAGCAGTGTGGATAGGATCCTCTCTGGGGCCAACGTCCTGACTTTC | CASSVDRILSGANVLTF
TRBJ2-5 | - | TRBV9 | - | TGTGCCAGCAGCACCCGAGGCGGGGCCCAAGAGACCCAGTACTTC | CASSTRGGAQETQYF
TRBJ2-1 | - | TRBV9 | - | TGTGCCAGCAGCGCCTCACAGGGAACCTACAATGAGCAGTTCTTC | CASSASQGTYNEQFF
TRBJ1-5 | TRBD1 | TRBV5-5 | - | TGTGCCAGCAGCTTACAGGGGGAATATTATAGCAATCAGCCCCAGCATTTT | CASSLQGEYYSNQPQHF
TRBJ2-3 | - | TRBV13 | few | TGTGCCAGCAGCTTAGGTGACACGGACACAGATACGCAGTATTTT | CASSLGDTDTDTQYF
TRBJ1-1 | - | TRBV9 | medium-sized | TGTGCCAGCAGCGTAGGATGGGGCGCGAATACTGAAGCTTTCTTT | CASSVGWGANTEAFF
TRBJ1-4 | TRBD1 | TRBV13 | - | TGTGCCAGCAGCTTAGGAACAGGGGACGAAAAACTGTTTTTT | CASSLGTGDEKLFF
TRBJ2-7 | - | TRBV5-6 | - | TGTGCCAGCAGCTTAGGAGGGACATTCTCCTACGAGCAGTACTTC | CASSLGGTFSYEQYF
TRBJ2-7 | - | TRBV4-1 | - | TGCACCAGCAGCCAAGATAAACAGGGTGCCTACGAGCAGTACTTC | CTSSQDKQGAYEQYF
TRBJ2-1 | TRBD2 | TRBV9 | - | TGTGCCAGCAGCCCCCATCGGCCGGGGGGGCCTTACAATGAGCAGTTCTTC | CASSPHRPGGPYNEQFF
TRBJ2-7 | TRBD2 | TRBV11-2 | - | TGTGCCAGCAGCCCAACTAGCGGGATTAACGAGCAGTACTTC | CASSPTSGINEQYF
TRBJ2-2 | - | TRBV29-1 | - | TGCAGCGTTGCGTCGTCAGGGGACACCGGGGAGCTGTTTTTT | CSVASSGDTGELFF
TRBJ1-4 | - | TRBV5-6 | once | TGTGCCAGCAGCTTGGGTAGGGGATATGAAAAACTGTTTTTT | CASSLGRGYEKLFF
TRBJ2-5 | TRBD1 | TRBV15 | - | TGTGCCACCAGCGGGACAGGGCAAGAGACCCAGTACTTC | CATSGTGQETQYF
TRBJ2-1 | TRBD2 | TRBV5-1 | - | TGCGCCAGCAGCTCGGGGGGGCCCTACAATGAGCAGTTCTTC | CASSSGGPYNEQFF
TRBJ2-7 | TRBD2 | TRBV5-4 | - | TGTGCCAGCAGCCCCTACGCGGGGGAGACCTACGAGCAGTACTTC | CASSPYAGETYEQYF
TRBJ1-1 | - | TRBV7-9 | - | TGTGCCAGCAGCTCAATAGGGGTAGACACTGAAGCTTTCTTT | CASSSIGVDTEAFF
TRBJ1-1 | - | TRBV23-1 | - | TGCGCCAGCAGTTGGACGGCGGGAGCTTTCTTT | CASSWTAGAFF
TRBJ1-2 | - | TRBV5-4 | - | TGTGCCAGCAGCCTCTTAGGGAACGAGGATCTCGATGGCTACACCTTC | CASSLLGNEDLDGYTF
TRBJ2-5 | - | TRBV7-9 | once | TGTGCCAGCAGCTCTTCCCCGACGTATCAAGAGACCCAGTACTTC | CASSSSPTYQETQYF
TRBJ2-7 | - | TRBV5-1 | - | TGCGCCAGCAGCCTAACAGGGCCCACCTACGAGCAGTACTTC | CASSLTGPTYEQYF